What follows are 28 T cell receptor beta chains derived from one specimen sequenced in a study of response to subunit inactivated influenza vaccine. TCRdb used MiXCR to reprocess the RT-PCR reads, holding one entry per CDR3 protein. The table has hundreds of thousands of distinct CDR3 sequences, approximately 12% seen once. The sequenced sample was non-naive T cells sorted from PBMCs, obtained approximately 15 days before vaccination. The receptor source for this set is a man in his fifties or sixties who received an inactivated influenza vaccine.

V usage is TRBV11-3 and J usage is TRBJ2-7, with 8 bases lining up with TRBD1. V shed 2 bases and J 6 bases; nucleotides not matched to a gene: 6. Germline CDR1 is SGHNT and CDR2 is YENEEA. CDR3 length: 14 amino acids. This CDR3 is CASSLQTGDGEQYF. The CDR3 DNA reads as TGTGCCAGCAGCTTACAGACAGGGGACGGCGAGCAGTACTTC.

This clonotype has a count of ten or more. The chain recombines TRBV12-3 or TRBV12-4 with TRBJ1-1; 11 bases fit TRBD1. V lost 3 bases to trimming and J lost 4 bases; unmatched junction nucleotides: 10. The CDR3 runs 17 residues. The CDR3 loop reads CASSFGFMGTGGTEAFF. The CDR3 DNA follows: TGTGCCAGCAGTTTTGGTTTTATGGGGACAGGGGGCACTGAAGCTTTCTTT.

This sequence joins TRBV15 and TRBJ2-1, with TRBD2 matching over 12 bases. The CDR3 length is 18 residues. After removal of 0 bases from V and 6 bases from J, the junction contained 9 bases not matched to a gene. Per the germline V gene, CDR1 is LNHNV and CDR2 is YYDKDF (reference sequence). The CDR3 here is CATSRDRSLTSGSNEQFF. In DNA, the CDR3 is TGTGCCACCAGCAGAGATCGGTCTTTGACTAGCGGGAGCAATGAGCAGTTCTTC.

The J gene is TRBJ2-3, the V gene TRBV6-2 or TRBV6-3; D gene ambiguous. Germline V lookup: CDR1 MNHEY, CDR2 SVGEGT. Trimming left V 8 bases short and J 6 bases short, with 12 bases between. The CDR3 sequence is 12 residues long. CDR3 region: CASGTGVDTQYF. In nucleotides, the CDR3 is TGTGCCAGCGGCACTGGGGTGGATACGCAGTATTTT.

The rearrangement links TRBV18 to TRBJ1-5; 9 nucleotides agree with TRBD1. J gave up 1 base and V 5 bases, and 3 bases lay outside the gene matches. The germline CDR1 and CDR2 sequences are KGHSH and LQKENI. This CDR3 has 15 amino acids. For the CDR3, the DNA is TGTGCCAGCTCAGGGGACAGGGCAAGCAATCAGCCCCAGCATTTT. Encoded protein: CASSGDRASNQPQHF.

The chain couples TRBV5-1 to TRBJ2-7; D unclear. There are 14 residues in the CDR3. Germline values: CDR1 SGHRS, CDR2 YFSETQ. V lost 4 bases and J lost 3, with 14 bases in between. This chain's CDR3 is CASSPRSGNYEQYF. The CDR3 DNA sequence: TGCGCCAGCAGCCCGAGGTCCGGAAACTACGAGCAGTACTTC.

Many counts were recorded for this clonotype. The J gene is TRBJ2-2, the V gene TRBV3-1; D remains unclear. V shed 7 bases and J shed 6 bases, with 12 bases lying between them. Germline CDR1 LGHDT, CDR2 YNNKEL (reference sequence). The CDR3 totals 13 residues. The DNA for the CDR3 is TGTGCCAGCACTTCATCGGTGGCCGGGGAGCTGTTTTTT. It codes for CASTSSVAGELFF.

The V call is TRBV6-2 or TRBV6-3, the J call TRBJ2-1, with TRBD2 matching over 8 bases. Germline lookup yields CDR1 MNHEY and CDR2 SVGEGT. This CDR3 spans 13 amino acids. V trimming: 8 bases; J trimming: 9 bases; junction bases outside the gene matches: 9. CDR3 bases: TGTGCCAGCTCTCCGGGAGGGCGGATTGAGCAGTTCTTC. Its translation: CASSPGGRIEQFF.

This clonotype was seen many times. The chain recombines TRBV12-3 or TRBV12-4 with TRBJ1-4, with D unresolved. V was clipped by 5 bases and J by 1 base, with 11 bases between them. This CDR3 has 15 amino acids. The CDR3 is CASSAAAGTNEKLFF. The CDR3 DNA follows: TGTGCCAGCAGTGCGGCGGCAGGAACTAATGAAAAACTGTTTTTT.

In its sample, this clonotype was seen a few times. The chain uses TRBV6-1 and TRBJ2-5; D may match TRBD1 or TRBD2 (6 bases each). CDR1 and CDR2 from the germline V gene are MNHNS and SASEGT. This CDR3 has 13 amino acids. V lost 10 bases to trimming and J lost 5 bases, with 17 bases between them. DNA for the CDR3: TGTGCCACATGCCCGGGGGCCGGGGAGACCCAGTACTTC. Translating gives CATCPGAGETQYF.

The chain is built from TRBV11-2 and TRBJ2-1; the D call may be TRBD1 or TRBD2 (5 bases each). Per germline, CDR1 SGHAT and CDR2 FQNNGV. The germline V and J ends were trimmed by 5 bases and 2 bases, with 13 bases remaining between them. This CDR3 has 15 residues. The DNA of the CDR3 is TGTGCCAGCAGCCTCGCGGGCAGGGCCTACAATGAGCAGTTCTTC. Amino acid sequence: CASSLAGRAYNEQFF.

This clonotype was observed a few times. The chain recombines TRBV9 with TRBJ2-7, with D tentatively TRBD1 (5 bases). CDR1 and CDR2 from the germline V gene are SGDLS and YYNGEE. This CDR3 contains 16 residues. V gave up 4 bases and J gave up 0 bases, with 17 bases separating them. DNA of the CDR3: TGTGCCAGCAGCCCTACCCCAGCAGGGTTCTCCTACGAGCAGTACTTC. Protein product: CASSPTPAGFSYEQYF.

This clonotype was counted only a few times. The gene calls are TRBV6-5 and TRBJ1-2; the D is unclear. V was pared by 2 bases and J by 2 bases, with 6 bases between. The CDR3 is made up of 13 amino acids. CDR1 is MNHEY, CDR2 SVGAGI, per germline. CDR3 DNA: TGTGCCAGCAGTTACGGGAAGAACTATGGCTACACCTTC. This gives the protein CASSYGKNYGYTF.

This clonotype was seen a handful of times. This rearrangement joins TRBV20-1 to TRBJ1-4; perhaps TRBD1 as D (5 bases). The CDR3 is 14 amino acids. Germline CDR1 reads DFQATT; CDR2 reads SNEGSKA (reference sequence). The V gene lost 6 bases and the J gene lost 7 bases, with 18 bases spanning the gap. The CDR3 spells CSATQGRVGEKLFF. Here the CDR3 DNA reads TGCAGTGCCACCCAGGGAAGGGTCGGTGAAAAACTGTTTTTT.

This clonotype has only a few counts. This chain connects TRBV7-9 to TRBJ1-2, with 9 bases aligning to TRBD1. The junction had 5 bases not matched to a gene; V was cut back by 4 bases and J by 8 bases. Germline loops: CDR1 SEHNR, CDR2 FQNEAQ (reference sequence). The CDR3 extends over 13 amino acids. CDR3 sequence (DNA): TGTGCCAGCAGCTCCAGGACAGGGGCCGGCTACACCTTC. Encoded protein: CASSSRTGAGYTF.

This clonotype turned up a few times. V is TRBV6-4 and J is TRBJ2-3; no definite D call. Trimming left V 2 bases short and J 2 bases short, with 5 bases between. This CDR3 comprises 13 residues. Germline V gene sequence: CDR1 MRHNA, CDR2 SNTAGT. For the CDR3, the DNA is TGTGCCAGCAGTGACACCCTCACAGATACGCAGTATTTT. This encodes CASSDTLTDTQYF.

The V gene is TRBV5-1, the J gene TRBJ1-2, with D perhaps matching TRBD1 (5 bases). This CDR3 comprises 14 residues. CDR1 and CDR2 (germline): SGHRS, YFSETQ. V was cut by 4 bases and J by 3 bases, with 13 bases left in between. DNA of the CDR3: TGCGCCAGCAGCCCTAACGGGGGGGACTATGGCTACACCTTC. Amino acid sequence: CASSPNGGDYGYTF.

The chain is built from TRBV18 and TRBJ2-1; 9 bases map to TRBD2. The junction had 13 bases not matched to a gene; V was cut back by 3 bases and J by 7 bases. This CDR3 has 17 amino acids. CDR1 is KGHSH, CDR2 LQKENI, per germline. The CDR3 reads CASSPQVGSGSRNEQFF. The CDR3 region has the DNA TGTGCCAGCTCACCCCAAGTTGGTAGCGGGAGTCGGAATGAGCAGTTCTTC.

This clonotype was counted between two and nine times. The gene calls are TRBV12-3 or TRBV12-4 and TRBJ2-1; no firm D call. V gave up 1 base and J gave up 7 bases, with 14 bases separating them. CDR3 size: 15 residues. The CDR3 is CASSLVPKLGNEQFF. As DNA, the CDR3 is TGTGCCAGCAGTTTAGTCCCCAAGCTGGGTAATGAGCAGTTCTTC.

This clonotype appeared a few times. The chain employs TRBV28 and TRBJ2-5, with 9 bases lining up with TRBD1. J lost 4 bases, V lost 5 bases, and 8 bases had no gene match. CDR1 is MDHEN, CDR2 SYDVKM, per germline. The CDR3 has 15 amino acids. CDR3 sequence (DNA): TGTGCCAGCAGTCAACAGGGGGCGGGCGGAGAGACCCAGTACTTC. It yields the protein CASSQQGAGGETQYF. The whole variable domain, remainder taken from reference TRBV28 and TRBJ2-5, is DVKVTQSSRYLVKRTGEKVFLECVQDMDHENMFWYRQDPGLGLRLIYFSYDVKMKEKGDIPEGYSVSREKKERFSLILESASTNQTSMYLCASSQQGAGGETQYFGPGTRLLVL.

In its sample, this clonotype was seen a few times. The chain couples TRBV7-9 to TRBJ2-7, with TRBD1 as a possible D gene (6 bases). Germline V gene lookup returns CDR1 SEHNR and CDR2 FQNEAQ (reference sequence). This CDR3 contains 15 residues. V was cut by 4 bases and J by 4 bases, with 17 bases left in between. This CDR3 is CASSSMDRQVYEQYF. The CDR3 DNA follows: TGTGCCAGCAGCTCCATGGACAGACAGGTGTACGAGCAGTACTTC. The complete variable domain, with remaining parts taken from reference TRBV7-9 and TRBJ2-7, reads DTGVSQNPRHKITKRGQNVTFRCDPISEHNRLYWYRQTLGQGPEFLTYFQNEAQLEKSRLLSDRFSAERPKGSFSTLEIQRTEQGDSAMYLCASSSMDRQVYEQYFGPGTRLTVT.

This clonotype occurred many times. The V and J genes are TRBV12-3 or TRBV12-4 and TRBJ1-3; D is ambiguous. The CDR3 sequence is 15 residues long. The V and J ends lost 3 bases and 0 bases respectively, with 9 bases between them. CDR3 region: CASSFSQGSGNTIYF. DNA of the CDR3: TGTGCCAGCAGTTTCTCTCAAGGCTCTGGAAACACCATATATTTT.

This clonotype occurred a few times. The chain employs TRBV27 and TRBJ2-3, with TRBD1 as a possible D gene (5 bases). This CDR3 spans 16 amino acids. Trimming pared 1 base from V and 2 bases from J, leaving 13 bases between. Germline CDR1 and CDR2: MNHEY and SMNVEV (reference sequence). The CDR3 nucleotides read TGTGCCAGCAGTTTATGGGCCCCAGGGTACACAGATACGCAGTATTTT. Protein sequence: CASSLWAPGYTDTQYF.

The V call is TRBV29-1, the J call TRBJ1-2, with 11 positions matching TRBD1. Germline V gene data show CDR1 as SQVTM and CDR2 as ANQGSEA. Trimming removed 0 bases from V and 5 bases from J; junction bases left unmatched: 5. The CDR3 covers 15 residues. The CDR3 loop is CSVEDRTGGWYGYTF. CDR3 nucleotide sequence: TGCAGCGTTGAAGATAGGACAGGGGGCTGGTATGGCTACACCTTC.

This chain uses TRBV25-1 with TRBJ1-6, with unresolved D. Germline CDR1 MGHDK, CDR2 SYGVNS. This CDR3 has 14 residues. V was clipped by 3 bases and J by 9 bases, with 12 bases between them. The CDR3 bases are TGTGCCAGCAGTGAGGTGGCAGTTAGTTCACCCCTCCACTTT. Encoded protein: CASSEVAVSSPLHF.

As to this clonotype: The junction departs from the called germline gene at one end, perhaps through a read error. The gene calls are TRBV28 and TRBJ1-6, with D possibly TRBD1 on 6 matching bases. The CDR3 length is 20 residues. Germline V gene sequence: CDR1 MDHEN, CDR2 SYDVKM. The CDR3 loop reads CASKDLEPRGASVYNSSLHF. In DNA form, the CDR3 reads TGTGCCAGCAAGGATTTAGAGCCACGGGGGGCCTCAGTCTATAATTCATCCCTCCACTTT.

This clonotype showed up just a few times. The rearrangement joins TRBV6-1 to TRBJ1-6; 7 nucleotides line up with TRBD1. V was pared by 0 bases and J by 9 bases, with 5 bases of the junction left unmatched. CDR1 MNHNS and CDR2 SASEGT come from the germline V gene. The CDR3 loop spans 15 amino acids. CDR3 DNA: TGTGCCAGCAGTGAAGCAAGCCAGGGGGGTTCACCCCTCCACTTT. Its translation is CASSEASQGGSPLHF.

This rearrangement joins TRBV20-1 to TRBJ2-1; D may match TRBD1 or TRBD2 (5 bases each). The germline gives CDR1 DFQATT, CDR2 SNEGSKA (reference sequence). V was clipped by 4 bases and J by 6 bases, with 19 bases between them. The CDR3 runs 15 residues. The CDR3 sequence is CSATPLGEHCNEQFF. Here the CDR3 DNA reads TGCAGTGCTACGCCGTTGGGGGAACACTGCAATGAGCAGTTCTTC.